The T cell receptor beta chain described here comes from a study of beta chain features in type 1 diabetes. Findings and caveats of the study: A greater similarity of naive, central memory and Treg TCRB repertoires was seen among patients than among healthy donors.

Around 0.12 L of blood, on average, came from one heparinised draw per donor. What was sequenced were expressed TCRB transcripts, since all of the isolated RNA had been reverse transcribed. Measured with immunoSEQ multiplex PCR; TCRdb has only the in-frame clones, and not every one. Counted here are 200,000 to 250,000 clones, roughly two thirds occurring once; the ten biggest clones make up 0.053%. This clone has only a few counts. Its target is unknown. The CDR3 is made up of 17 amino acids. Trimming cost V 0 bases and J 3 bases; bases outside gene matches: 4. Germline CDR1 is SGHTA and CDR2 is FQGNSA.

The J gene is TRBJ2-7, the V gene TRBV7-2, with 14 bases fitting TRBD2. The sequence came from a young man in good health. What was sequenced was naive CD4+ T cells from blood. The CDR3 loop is CASSLAGLAGAYYEQYF. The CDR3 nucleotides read TGTGCCAGCAGCTTAGCGGGACTAGCGGGGGCCTACTACGAGCAGTACTTC.